The rows below give T cell receptor beta chains drawn from one sample of a study of cytomegalovirus exposure and HLA in healthy donors. Sequencing was performed with immunoSEQ multiplex PCR; in TCRdb, only in-frame clones are kept and a portion is missing. The data hold roughly 170,000 clones, with approximately 81% observed a single time. The sample comprised PBMCs. The receptor set was obtained from a female donor in good health and CMV-seronegative. Both conserved end residues are part of each CDR3. A D gene is named only where the DNA matches it firmly. Clone size is given for some rows only: seen once, a few or many times, or a class if the clone is expanded.

cdr3_nt | cdr3_aa | clone_size | cdr3_length | j_call | d_call | v_call
TGCGCCAGCAGCCAAGAGGAGACCTACTATGGCTACACCTTC | CASSQEETYYGYTF | few | 14 | TRBJ1-2 | . | TRBV4-3
TGTGCCAGCAGTTTATCGGGGACAGGCCGCGAAAAACTGTTTTTT | CASSLSGTGREKLFF | . | 15 | TRBJ1-4 | TRBD1 | TRBV27
TGTGCCAGCAGTTTATCCAGGGGGAACGGCTACACCTTC | CASSLSRGNGYTF | . | 13 | TRBJ1-2 | TRBD1 | TRBV27
TGTGCCAGCAGCTCTGGGACAGTCTATAATTCACCCCTCCACTTT | CASSSGTVYNSPLHF | . | 15 | TRBJ1-6 | TRBD1 | TRBV11-2
TGTGCCAGCAGCCACTCGGGGGGTAATCAGCCCCAGCATTTT | CASSHSGGNQPQHF | . | 14 | TRBJ1-5 | . | TRBV13
TGCAGCGCCCAGAACACTGAAGCTTTCTTT | CSAQNTEAFF | . | 10 | TRBJ1-1 | . | TRBV29-1
TGTGCCAGCACATCTAGCGGGAGAATTTTTGAGCAGTTCTTC | CASTSSGRIFEQFF | once | 14 | TRBJ2-1 | TRBD2 | TRBV28
TGTGCCATCAGTGGGGACAGGGGGAACGAGCAGTACTTC | CAISGDRGNEQYF | . | 13 | TRBJ2-7 | TRBD1 | TRBV10-3
TGTGCCAGCAGCCCCCCGGGGGTCGGGGAGCTGTTTTTT | CASSPPGVGELFF | once | 13 | TRBJ2-2 | . | TRBV7-9
TGTGCCAGCTCCCCCAGGACAGGGGGCGCCGGGGAGCTGTTTTTT | CASSPRTGGAGELFF | . | 15 | TRBJ2-2 | TRBD1 | TRBV2
TGTGCCCAAACCGGCGGGGGCCCCTCCTACGAGCAGTACTTC | CAQTGGGPSYEQYF | once | 14 | TRBJ2-7 | . | TRBV6-5
TGTGCCAGCAGCTTGGAGCGGGAGTTGCAGCCTATAAATCCAGATACGCAGTATTTT | CASSLERELQPINPDTQYF | once | 19 | TRBJ2-3 | TRBD2 | TRBV7-6
TGTGCCAGCAGCCAGGATTCCACAGCTACGAACGCTGAAGCTTTCTTT | CASSQDSTATNAEAFF | . | 16 | TRBJ1-1 | . | TRBV4-2
TGTGCCAGCAGCTCCTATGAGAGGGCGAACACTGAAGCTTTCTTT | CASSSYERANTEAFF | . | 15 | TRBJ1-1 | . | TRBV7-8
TGTGCCAGCAGTTTGACTTCCCCGGTTAATCAGCCCCAGCATTTT | CASSLTSPVNQPQHF | . | 15 | TRBJ1-5 | . | TRBV27
TGTGCCAGCCTAAGACTAGGGATAAATGAGCAGTTCTTC | CASLRLGINEQFF | . | 13 | TRBJ2-1 | . | TRBV6-6
TGTGCCAGCAGCTACACTAGCGGGAGTTTACAAGAGACCCAGTACTTC | CASSYTSGSLQETQYF | . | 16 | TRBJ2-5 | TRBD2 | TRBV11-2
TGCGCCAGCAGCCAAGTTCCGGGAGCAAATGAGCAGTTCTTC | CASSQVPGANEQFF | . | 14 | TRBJ2-1 | . | TRBV4-3
TGCGCCAGCAGCTTGGGGGAGGGGGATACGCAGTATTTT | CASSLGEGDTQYF | . | 13 | TRBJ2-3 | TRBD2 | TRBV5-1
TGCGCCAGCAGCTCCTCAGGGGGCGGGTTAGCCTACACCTTC | CASSSSGGGLAYTF | . | 14 | TRBJ1-2 | TRBD1 | TRBV5-1
TGTGCCAGCAGCTTAGGGACTAGCAGAGGAGATACGCAGTATTTT | CASSLGTSRGDTQYF | . | 15 | TRBJ2-3 | TRBD2 | TRBV7-3
TGCGCCAGCAGTGACCGGGACAGGGGTGCCAAAAACATTCAGTACTTC | CASSDRDRGAKNIQYF | few | 16 | TRBJ2-4 | TRBD1 | TRBV10-2
TGTGCCAGCAGCCCCAACCGGGACTACACAGATACGCAGTATTTT | CASSPNRDYTDTQYF | . | 15 | TRBJ2-3 | TRBD2 | TRBV7-2
TGTGCCAGCAGTGAAACACAGGAGGGTAGCCCCCTCCACTTT | CASSETQEGSPLHF | . | 14 | TRBJ1-6 | . | TRBV6-1
TGCGCCAGCGGCGGGGGCCGGAACACCGGGGAGCTGTTTTTT | CASGGGRNTGELFF | . | 14 | TRBJ2-2 | . | TRBV5-1
TGTGCCAGCAGGCATACTCCGGGACAGGGTTACGAGCAGTACTTC | CASRHTPGQGYEQYF | . | 15 | TRBJ2-7 | TRBD1 | TRBV5-8
TGTGCCAGCAGCTTGTATGGGGGACAGGGGTCCTACGAGCAGTACTTC | CASSLYGGQGSYEQYF | . | 16 | TRBJ2-7 | TRBD1 | TRBV5-6
TGCGCCAGCAGCCCAGAACTGCGGACTAGCGGGGTCTATGAGCAGTTCTTC | CASSPELRTSGVYEQFF | . | 17 | TRBJ2-1 | TRBD2 | TRBV4-3